The clone carrying this TCR beta chain was observed a few times. For the second PCR, which ran for about 6 to 11 cycles, a sample-barcoded 5' primer and a J-beta primer mix were used. TCRdb re-called the 5' RACE reads with MiXCR, one entry per CDR3 protein. There are 1.6 million or so distinct CDR3 sequences in the sample; roughly 32% occur only once, and 10% to 12% lies in the top ten. This record belongs to a study of blood T cells in healthy people across ages. With 1 base clipped from V and 8 bases from J, the junction kept 9 bases outside the gene matches. The CDR3 covers 15 residues. CDR1 and CDR2 from the germline V gene are MDHEN and SYDVKM.

The sequencing sample was made of blood. The sequence was collected from a woman aged 30 to 39 in good health. The chain is built from TRBV28 and TRBJ1-2, with 8 bases fitting TRBD1. The DNA of the CDR3 is TGTGCCAGCAGTTTATTGCAGGGGGCGGGACGCGGCTACACCTTC. Translating gives CASSLLQGAGRGYTF.